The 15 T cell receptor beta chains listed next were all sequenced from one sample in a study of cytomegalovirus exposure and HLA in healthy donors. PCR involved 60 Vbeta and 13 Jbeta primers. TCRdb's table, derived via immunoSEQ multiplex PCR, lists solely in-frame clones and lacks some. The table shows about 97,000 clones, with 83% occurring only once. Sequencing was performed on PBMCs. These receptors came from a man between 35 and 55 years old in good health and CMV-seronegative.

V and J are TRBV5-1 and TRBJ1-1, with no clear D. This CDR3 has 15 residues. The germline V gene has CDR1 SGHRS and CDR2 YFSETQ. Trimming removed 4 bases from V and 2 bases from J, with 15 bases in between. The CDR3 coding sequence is TGCGCCAGCAGCAAAGGACTTACAGTTAACACTGAAGCTTTCTTT. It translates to CASSKGLTVNTEAFF.

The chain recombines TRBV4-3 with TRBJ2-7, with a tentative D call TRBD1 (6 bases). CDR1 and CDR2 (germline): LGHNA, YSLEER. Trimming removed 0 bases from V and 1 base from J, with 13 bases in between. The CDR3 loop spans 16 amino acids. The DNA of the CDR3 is TGCGCCAGCAGCCAAGATGGAGTCAGGGGTTCCTACGAGCAGTACTTC. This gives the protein CASSQDGVRGSYEQYF.

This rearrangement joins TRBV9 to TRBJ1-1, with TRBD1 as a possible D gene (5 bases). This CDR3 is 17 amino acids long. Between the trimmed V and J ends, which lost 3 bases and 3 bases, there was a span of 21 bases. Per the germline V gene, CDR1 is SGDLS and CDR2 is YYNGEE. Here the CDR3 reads CASSAEEGLRLDTEAFF. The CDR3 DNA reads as TGTGCCAGCAGCGCAGAGGAGGGGTTAAGATTGGACACTGAAGCTTTCTTT.

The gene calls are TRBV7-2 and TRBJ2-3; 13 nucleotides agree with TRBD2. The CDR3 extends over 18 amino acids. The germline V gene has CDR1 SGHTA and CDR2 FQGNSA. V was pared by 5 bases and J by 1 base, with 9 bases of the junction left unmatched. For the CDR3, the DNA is TGTGCCAGCAGCACCGGACTAGCGGGGGCCCGACGCACAGATACGCAGTATTTT. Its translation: CASSTGLAGARRTDTQYF.

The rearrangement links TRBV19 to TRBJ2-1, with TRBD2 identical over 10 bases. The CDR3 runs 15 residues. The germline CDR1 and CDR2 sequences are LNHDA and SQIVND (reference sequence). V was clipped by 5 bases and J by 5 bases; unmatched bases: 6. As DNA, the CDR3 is TGTGCCAGTAGTCTTCTAGCGGGGGAAGACAATGAGCAGTTCTTC. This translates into CASSLLAGEDNEQFF.

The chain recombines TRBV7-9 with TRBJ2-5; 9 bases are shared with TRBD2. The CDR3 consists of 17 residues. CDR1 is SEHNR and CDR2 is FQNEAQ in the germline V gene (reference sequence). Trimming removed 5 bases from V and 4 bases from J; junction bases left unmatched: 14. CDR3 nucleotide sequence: TGTGCCAGCAGCCCCCCCCTACGACTAGCGGTAAGAGAGACCCAGTACTTC. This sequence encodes CASSPPLRLAVRETQYF.

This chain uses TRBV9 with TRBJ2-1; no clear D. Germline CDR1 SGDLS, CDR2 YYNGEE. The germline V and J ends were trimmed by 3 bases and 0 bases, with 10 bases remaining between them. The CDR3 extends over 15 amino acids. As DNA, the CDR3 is TGTGCCAGCAGCGATCTCTACAGCTCCTACAATGAGCAGTTCTTC. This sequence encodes CASSDLYSSYNEQFF.

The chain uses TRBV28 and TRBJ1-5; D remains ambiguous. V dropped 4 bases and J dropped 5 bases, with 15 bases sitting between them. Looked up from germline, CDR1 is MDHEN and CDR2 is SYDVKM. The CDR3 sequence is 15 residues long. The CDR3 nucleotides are TGTGCCAGCAGTTCTGGCGGAAGCAGTTATCAGCCCCAGCATTTT. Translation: CASSSGGSSYQPQHF.

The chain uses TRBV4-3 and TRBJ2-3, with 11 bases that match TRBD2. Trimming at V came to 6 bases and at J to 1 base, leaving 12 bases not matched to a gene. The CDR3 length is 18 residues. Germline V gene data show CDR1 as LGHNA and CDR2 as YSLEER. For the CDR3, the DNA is TGCGCCAGCAGTCAACGACTAGCGGGGTACAGCGGCACAGATACGCAGTATTTT. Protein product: CASSQRLAGYSGTDTQYF.

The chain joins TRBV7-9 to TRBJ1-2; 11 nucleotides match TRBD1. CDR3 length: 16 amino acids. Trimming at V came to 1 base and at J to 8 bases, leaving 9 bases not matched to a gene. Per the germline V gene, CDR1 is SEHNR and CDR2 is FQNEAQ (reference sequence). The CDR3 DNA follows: TGTGCCAGCAGCTTAGGGGGGACAGGGGGACGTAGCGGCTACACCTTC. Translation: CASSLGGTGGRSGYTF. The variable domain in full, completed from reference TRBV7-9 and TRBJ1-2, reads DTGVSQNPRHKITKRGQNVTFRCDPISEHNRLYWYRQTLGQGPEFLTYFQNEAQLEKSRLLSDRFSAERPKGSFSTLEIQRTEQGDSAMYLCASSLGGTGGRSGYTFGSGTRLTVV.

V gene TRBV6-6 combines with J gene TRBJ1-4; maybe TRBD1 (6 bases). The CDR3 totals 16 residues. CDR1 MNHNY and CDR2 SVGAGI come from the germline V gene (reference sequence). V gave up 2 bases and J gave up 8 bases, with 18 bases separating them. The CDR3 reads CASSYPRGGFGEKLFF. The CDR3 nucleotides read TGTGCCAGCAGTTACCCACGCGGGGGCTTCGGGGAAAAACTGTTTTTT.

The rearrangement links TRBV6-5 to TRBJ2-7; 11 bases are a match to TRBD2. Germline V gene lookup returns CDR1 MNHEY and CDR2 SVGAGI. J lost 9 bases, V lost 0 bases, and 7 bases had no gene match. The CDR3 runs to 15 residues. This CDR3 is CASSYSISGGVGQYF. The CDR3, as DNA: TGTGCCAGCAGTTACTCGATTAGCGGGGGGGTCGGGCAGTACTTC.

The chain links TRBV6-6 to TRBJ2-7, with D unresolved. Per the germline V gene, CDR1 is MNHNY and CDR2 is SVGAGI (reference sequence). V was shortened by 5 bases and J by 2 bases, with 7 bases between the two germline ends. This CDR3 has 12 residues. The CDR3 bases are TGTGCCAGCAGTCCCGACACCTACGAGCAGTACTTC. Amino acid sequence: CASSPDTYEQYF.

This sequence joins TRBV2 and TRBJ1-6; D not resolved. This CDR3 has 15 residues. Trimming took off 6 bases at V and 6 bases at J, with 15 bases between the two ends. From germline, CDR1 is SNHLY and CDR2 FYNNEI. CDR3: CASRYLGEGNSPLHF. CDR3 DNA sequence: TGTGCCAGCAGATATCTCGGGGAGGGTAATTCACCCCTCCACTTT.

The CDR3 coding sequence is TGCGCCAGCAGCCAAGATAGGTCGACTAGCGGACAAGAGACCCAGTACTTC. Translating gives CASSQDRSTSGQETQYF. V is TRBV4-3 and J is TRBJ2-5, with 9 bases fitting TRBD2. This CDR3 has 17 residues. The trim removed 0 bases at V and 2 bases at J, leaving 7 bases unmatched. Germline CDR1 reads LGHNA; CDR2 reads YSLEER.